Listed below are T cell receptor beta chains from one sample, sequenced in a study of a mutant IDH1 vaccine in newly diagnosed glioma. These TCRs' antigens remain unknown. The table came from immunoSEQ multiplex PCR; TCRdb's copy has only in-frame clones and leaves some out. The sample holds tens of thousands of clones, around 85% seen once. The input for sequencing was PBMCs, taken from a glioma patient whose treatment included an IDH1 peptide vaccine. The receptors stem from a woman between 45 and 65 years old with glioma. Both conserved end residues are part of each CDR3. Fields, in order: J gene, D gene, V gene, CDR3 protein. D genes are given only for firm matches.

>TRBJ1-1|.|TRBV13
CASSDQMNTEAFF
>TRBJ2-1|TRBD1|TRBV7-7
CASSLAGTANEQFF
>TRBJ1-1|.|TRBV5-1
CASSLKTLNTEAFF
>TRBJ2-1|.|TRBV29-1
CTYQAGTSSYNEQFF
>TRBJ1-4|.|TRBV11-2
CASSNPDLYRTLLFF
>TRBJ2-1|.|TRBV6-1
CASSDRPGSPYNEQFF
>TRBJ2-5|TRBD1|TRBV9
CASSVEGQGTETQYF
>TRBJ1-2|.|TRBV19
CASQPQGANYGYTF
>TRBJ2-1|TRBD1|TRBV30
CAWKVGTGAYNEQFF
>TRBJ2-7|TRBD2|TRBV4-1
CASSGGDEQYF
>TRBJ1-3|.|TRBV7-8
CASSLKVGNTIYF
>TRBJ2-5|.|TRBV21-1
CASSKSTGLAGQETQYF
>TRBJ2-6|TRBD1|TRBV27
CASRQGVRGTGANVLTF
>TRBJ2-1|.|TRBV10-2
CASSESSASYNEQFF
>TRBJ2-1|TRBD2|TRBV7-3
CASSSGTSGRTEQFF
>TRBJ2-1|.|TRBV5-1
CASSLGESSYNEQFF
>TRBJ2-7|.|TRBV28
CASSLYSYEQYF
>TRBJ1-3|.|TRBV2
CASSRTVGNTIYF
>TRBJ2-2|TRBD2|TRBV15
CAPDQPMREGATGELFF
>TRBJ2-7|.|TRBV5-4
CASSHPGETYEQYF
>TRBJ1-6|.|TRBV6-6
CASRPEGGPGAPLHF
>TRBJ2-7|.|TRBV29-1
CSVERDTGYEQYF
>TRBJ2-7|TRBD1|TRBV7-8
CAIQGGGYEQYF
>TRBJ2-7|.|TRBV2
CASRIGAGVYEQYF
>TRBJ1-1|TRBD1|TRBV7-8
CASSLDGGGSREAFF
>TRBJ2-5|TRBD2|TRBV5-4
CASSFGGRGEQETQYF
>TRBJ1-4|.|TRBV28
CASGDFRGLNEKLFF
>TRBJ1-1|TRBD1|TRBV2
CASTRDRANTEAFF
>TRBJ2-3|.|TRBV18
CAVTSSTDTQYF
>TRBJ2-7|.|TRBV27
CASLGRNSYEQYF
>TRBJ2-6|.|TRBV5-1
CASSPQGNGANVLTF
>TRBJ1-1|.|TRBV15
CATSRVQGTEAFF
>TRBJ2-3|TRBD2|TRBV11-2
CASSPPGRGGVVDTQYF
>TRBJ2-3|TRBD2|TRBV5-8
CASSLELAGADTQYF
>TRBJ2-7|.|TRBV19
CASRSGGTYEQYF
>TRBJ2-3|TRBD2|TRBV6-1
CASIGLGGRTDTQYF
>TRBJ2-1|.|TRBV10-1
CASSEGGTDNEQFF
>TRBJ1-4|.|TRBV4-1
CASSARAQLNEKLFF
>TRBJ2-3|TRBD2|TRBV5-4
CASSLRVAGPTDTQYF
>TRBJ2-5|TRBD2|TRBV7-7
CASSKTSIRQETQYF
>TRBJ1-1|TRBD1|TRBV27
CASSSPDRVNTEAFF
>TRBJ2-3|TRBD2|TRBV7-2
CASSLTSVSGRTDTQYF
>TRBJ2-7|TRBD2|TRBV27
CASSLSTGTSVYEQYF
>TRBJ1-3|TRBD1|TRBV5-4
CASSLSRDSPGIYF
>TRBJ1-5|TRBD1|TRBV10-2
CASSERGQRNQPQHF
>TRBJ2-3|.|TRBV5-4
CASSLALGPDTQYF
>TRBJ2-1|TRBD2|TRBV5-1
CASSLASSGTYNEQFF